Below, one T cell receptor beta chain is given with its context. This clonotype was counted many times. Its antigen remains unidentified. Base qualities are not at hand, and no much larger clone is one base apart. Its CDR3 holds 17 amino acids, cysteine through phenylalanine. Only the CDR3 part of the read is kept: 51 bases, read in frame from the first base. The germline V gene yields SGHDT for CDR1 and YYEEEE for CDR2. V is pruned by 1 base and J by 1 base, leaving 7 bases of the junction without a gene match. Receptor libraries were prepared by 5' RACE. The instrument was a NextSeq 500. In the TCR library protocol, unique molecular identifiers were attached to individual cDNA molecules to correct for PCR bias and sequencing error. Both TCR alpha and beta chains were sequenced, and tight co-correlation was observed between alpha and beta sequence abundances in each sample. In the original analysis: Decombinator V4 was used to annotate the V gene, J gene and CDR3 of the TCR sequences. TCRs were defined as expanded if a significant change between any two time points was detected under a Poisson model with p below 0.0001. Abundances of TCRs were expressed as counts per million after normalisation to the total number of TCRs sequenced in each sample. TRAV1-2 paired with TRAJ12, TRAJ20 or TRAJ33 defined MAIT TCRs, while TRAV10 paired with TRAJ18 defined iNKT TCRs. VDJdb, accessed on 1 November 2021, was searched for TCRs annotated for CMV, EBV and SARS-CoV-2, and TCRs annotated for more than one antigen were excluded. TCRdb trimmed the raw reads at Q25, called clones with MiXCR and kept productive beta chains. When rows share a CDR3 protein, they turn into one entry using the most common DNA and genes. TCRdb assigned the V and J calls; the authors' analysis was not used. For this sample there are approximately 50,000 distinct CDR3 sequences; around 12% appear just once. Around 2.5% of the sample comes from the top ten.

The entry originates in a study of early T cells in non-severe SARS-CoV-2 infection (dated by TCRdb to about 2021). Regarding the study in general: Because TCR sequencing relied on bulk RNA taken from unsorted whole blood, pairing of alpha and beta chains was not possible.

This was a case-control study nested in a cohort of healthcare workers in London, UK, who had nasopharyngeal swab PCR tests and blood samples taken every week. Healthcare workers were enrolled in the week of the UK lockdown, from 23 to 31 March 2020, and were followed every week for up to roughly 15 weeks. Broad study findings and their caveats: VDJdb matching was skewed toward anti-spike CD8 responses and likely underestimated virus-specific expansions by missing private and CD4 specificities.

The material was whole blood, obtained at baseline. The sequence came from an adult who was a healthcare worker with PCR-confirmed SARS-CoV-2 infection or an uninfected control (not recorded which). This sequence uses TRBV5-6 and TRBJ1-5, with 8 middle bases fitting TRBD1. CDR3 sequence: CASSLRQGWVSNQPQHF. The nucleotide sequence reads TGTGCCAGCAGCTTGCGACAGGGGTGGGTAAGCAATCAGCCCCAGCATTTT.